Shown below are 32 T cell receptor beta chains from a single sample sequenced in a study of T-cell reconstitution after alpha-beta-depleted transplantation in children. Unique molecular identifiers were incorporated during preparation of the TCRbeta library. One entry per CDR3 protein, called by TCRdb with MiXCR from the PCR reads. The repertoire has 530,000 or so distinct CDR3 sequences, about a quarter of them found once; the top ten carry less than 40%. The sample consisted of PBMCs, taken before TCRalphabeta/CD19-depleted stem cell transplant. The receptors derive from a boy under two years old with Wiskott-Aldrich syndrome, due to receive a stem cell transplant.

The rearrangement links TRBV20-1 to TRBJ2-7; 7 bases fit TRBD2. Trimming took 4 bases from V and 5 from J; bases not matched to a gene: 14. Germline-derived CDR1 and CDR2 are DFQATT and SNEGSKA (reference sequence). The CDR3 has 15 amino acids. Written as DNA, the CDR3 is TGCAGTGCTACTAGCGGAGAGGGGATGGGGCACGAGCAGTACTTC. Translating it yields CSATSGEGMGHEQYF.

The chain uses TRBV28 and TRBJ2-1, with D maybe TRBD2 (6 bases). V was pared by 3 bases and J by 6 bases, with 18 bases between. Germline loops: CDR1 MDHEN, CDR2 SYDVKM. The CDR3 contains 16 residues. The CDR3 spells CASSFLGRAGGNEQFF. The CDR3 bases are TGTGCCAGCAGTTTTCTCGGGCGGGCCGGGGGCAATGAGCAGTTCTTC.

V is TRBV27 and J is TRBJ1-1, with TRBD1 matching 7 bases. Germline lookup yields CDR1 MNHEY and CDR2 SMNVEV (reference sequence). V lost 5 bases, J lost 5 bases, and 11 bases stayed unmatched. The CDR3 runs to 15 residues. The CDR3 DNA reads TGTGCCAGCAGTCCCCGGGCAGGGGGGAGGACTGAAGCTTTCTTT. Its translation is CASSPRAGGRTEAFF.

CDR3 sequence (DNA): TGCGCCAGCAGCCAAGGACAGGGAATCCATGAGCAGTTCTTC. Amino acids: CASSQGQGIHEQFF. This chain joins TRBV4-1 and TRBJ2-1; the match to TRBD1 covers 7 bases. Germline V gene sequence: CDR1 MGHRA, CDR2 YSYEKL. Losses at the gene ends were 1 base for V and 8 bases for J; bases not matched to a gene: 5. This CDR3 contains 14 residues.

This clonotype showed up just a few times. This chain uses TRBV5-1 with TRBJ2-1, with 8 positions matching TRBD2. The CDR3 consists of 16 residues. Germline V lookup: CDR1 SGHRS, CDR2 YFSETQ. After removal of 3 bases from V and 5 bases from J, the junction contained 10 bases not matched to a gene. This chain's CDR3 is CASSSPSSGSHNEQFF. The CDR3 DNA is TGCGCCAGCAGCTCCCCCTCCAGCGGGAGCCACAATGAGCAGTTCTTC.

This clonotype has more than one count but fewer than ten. V is TRBV10-3 and J is TRBJ2-7; the match to TRBD1 covers 9 bases. This CDR3 is 14 amino acids long. Germline CDR1 ENHRY, CDR2 SYGVKD. V lost 7 bases to trimming and J lost 3 bases; unmatched junction nucleotides: 7. The CDR3 bases are TGTGCCATCAATAGGGGACAGGGCGACTACGAGCAGTACTTC. This codes for CAINRGQGDYEQYF.

This chain connects TRBV7-2 to TRBJ2-7, with 7 bases that match TRBD2. The J segment lost 6 bases and the V segment lost 1 base, leaving 6 bases of the junction unmatched. This CDR3 region has 14 residues. The V gene's germline CDR1 is SGHTA and CDR2 FQGNSA. The CDR3 nucleotides read TGTGCCAGCAGCTTAGGGACTAGGCCGACCGAGCAGTACTTC. Translation gives CASSLGTRPTEQYF.

The J gene is TRBJ2-7, the V gene TRBV11-2; possibly TRBD1 or TRBD2 for D (5 bases each). This CDR3 comprises 15 residues. Germline V gene sequence: CDR1 SGHAT, CDR2 FQNNGV. Trimming pared 1 base from V and 3 bases from J, leaving 13 bases between. The CDR3 DNA reads as TGTGCCAGCAGCTTAGCGGGGCTAGCTCTCTACGAGCAGTACTTC. This codes for CASSLAGLALYEQYF.

J is TRBJ2-3 and V is TRBV5-6; TRBD2 agrees at 8 bases. V was pared by 10 bases and J by 7 bases, with 17 bases of the junction left unmatched. From germline, CDR1 is SGHDT and CDR2 YYEEEE. This CDR3 region has 15 residues. The CDR3 DNA is TGTGCCGGACGACCGGCGGGAGGCCCGGGAAATACGCAGTATTTT. It encodes CAGRPAGGPGNTQYF.

The rearrangement links TRBV10-2 to TRBJ2-3; D gene ambiguous. The CDR3 runs to 12 residues. Per germline, CDR1 WSHSY and CDR2 SAAADI. The germline V and J ends were trimmed by 0 bases and 14 bases, with 12 bases remaining between them. The CDR3 sequence is CASSESLVSTYF. For the CDR3, the DNA is TGCGCCAGCAGTGAGTCACTGGTATCTACGTATTTT.

This clonotype was found a few times. The gene calls are TRBV19 and TRBJ1-1, with D unresolved. Germline CDR1 is LNHDA and CDR2 is SQIVND (reference sequence). The CDR3 sequence is 13 residues long. Trimming took off 3 bases at V and 5 bases at J, with 10 bases between the two ends. CDR3 in amino acids: CASSIRGGTEAFF. The CDR3 nucleotides are TGTGCCAGTAGTATCCGGGGAGGGACTGAAGCTTTCTTT.

This clonotype was counted between two and nine times. V usage is TRBV7-9 and J usage is TRBJ1-5, with D maybe TRBD1 (6 bases). The CDR3 loop spans 13 amino acids. Trimming removed 2 bases from V and 6 bases from J, with 8 bases in between. Germline V lookup: CDR1 SEHNR, CDR2 FQNEAQ (reference sequence). In DNA form, the CDR3 reads TGTGCCAGCAGCTTATCGGGGGCTCAGCCCCAGCATTTT. Protein sequence: CASSLSGAQPQHF.

This clonotype was detected a few times. J is TRBJ2-1 and V is TRBV5-1; D is undetermined. Germline CDR1 is SGHRS and CDR2 is YFSETQ. V gave up 0 bases and J gave up 5 bases, with 9 bases separating them. The CDR3 has 14 amino acids. Here the CDR3 DNA reads TGCGCCAGCAGCTTGGATCACCTTAACAATGAGCAGTTCTTC. Protein: CASSLDHLNNEQFF.

The chain joins TRBV6-5 to TRBJ1-1; D unresolved. The CDR3 spans 14 residues. The V end was cut by 4 bases, the J end by 1 base, with 10 bases between. Germline loops: CDR1 MNHEY, CDR2 SVGAGI. The CDR3 region is CASSLGNWNTEAFF. The CDR3 bases are TGTGCCAGCAGTTTAGGGAATTGGAACACTGAAGCTTTCTTT.

This clonotype was found a few times. The chain joins TRBV28 to TRBJ1-2; D is ambiguous. The CDR3 extends over 13 amino acids. The ends were cut back, 6 bases at V and 7 bases at J, with 15 bases in the middle. The V gene's germline CDR1 is MDHEN and CDR2 SYDVKM. The DNA of the CDR3 is TGTGCCAGCAGGGCGGACCGCCTGAGTGGCTACACCTTC. Translation gives CASRADRLSGYTF.

The table lists this clonotype with a few counts. The genes are TRBV27 and TRBJ2-1, with 11 bases that match TRBD2. V lost 6 bases, J lost 8 bases, and 9 bases stayed unmatched. Germline V gene lookup returns CDR1 MNHEY and CDR2 SMNVEV (reference sequence). The CDR3 has 15 residues. CDR3 protein: CASRLAGGRSDEQFF. CDR3 coding DNA: TGTGCCAGCAGGCTAGCGGGAGGTAGGAGCGATGAGCAGTTCTTC.

The chain uses TRBV20-1 and TRBJ2-1; no clear D. The ends were cut back, 0 bases at V and 5 bases at J, with 11 bases in the middle. Germline V CDR1 and CDR2: DFQATT, SNEGSKA (reference sequence). CDR3 length equals 14 residues. CDR3 in DNA: TGCAGTGCTAGAGAGCGGAGAAACAACAATGAGCAGTTCTTC. Protein product: CSARERRNNNEQFF.

This clonotype was seen a handful of times. The chain combines TRBV5-1 with TRBJ2-2, with 8 bases lining up with TRBD1. The V gene end was trimmed by 5 bases and the J gene end by 3 bases; junction bases not matched to a gene: 6. CDR1 and CDR2 from the germline V gene are SGHRS and YFSETQ. The CDR3 loop spans 15 amino acids. The CDR3 protein is CASSSQGAYTGELFF. CDR3 DNA sequence: TGCGCCAGCAGTTCCCAGGGGGCTTACACCGGGGAGCTGTTTTTT.

A remark on this clonotype: Sequence at one end of the junction differs from germline and may be a read error. This rearrangement joins TRBV20-1 to TRBJ1-4; 9 nucleotides match TRBD1. This CDR3 has 17 residues. Looked up from germline, CDR1 is DFQATT and CDR2 is SNEGSKA (reference sequence). The CDR3, as DNA: TGCAGTCCTAGAGACGACAGGGGGATCGCAACTAATGAAAAACTGTTTTTT. The encoded protein is CSPRDDRGIATNEKLFF.

Only a few counts were recorded for this clonotype. The chain is built from TRBV5-1 and TRBJ2-5, with TRBD1 as a possible D gene (7 bases). Trimming took 1 base from V and 4 from J, leaving 11 bases between them. This CDR3 contains 14 residues. Germline lookup yields CDR1 SGHRS and CDR2 YFSETQ. The CDR3 sequence: CASSLSRGAETQYF. The DNA for the CDR3 is TGCGCCAGCAGCTTGTCCAGGGGGGCAGAGACCCAGTACTTC. The full variable domain, completed using reference TRBV5-1 and TRBJ2-5, is KAGVTQTPRYLIKTRGQQVTLSCSPISGHRSVSWYQQTPGQGLQFLFEYFSETQRNKGNFPGRFSGRQFSNSRSEMNVSTLELGDSALYLCASSLSRGAETQYFGPGTRLLVL.

A few counts support this clonotype. The genes are TRBV20-1 and TRBJ2-2; the D call may be TRBD1 or TRBD2 (5 bases each). This CDR3 comprises 15 residues. The germline V and J ends were trimmed by 3 bases and 1 base, with 12 bases remaining between them. Germline assignment: CDR1 DFQATT and CDR2 SNEGSKA (reference sequence). The CDR3 DNA follows: TGCAGTGCTAGGCCCCCGGGGCTGAACACCGGGGAGCTGTTTTTT. It specifies CSARPPGLNTGELFF.

V gene TRBV20-1 combines with J gene TRBJ2-3, with 9 positions matching TRBD1. Per germline, CDR1 DFQATT and CDR2 SNEGSKA (reference sequence). This CDR3 is 15 amino acids long. Trimming removed 3 bases from V and 2 bases from J; junction bases left unmatched: 6. CDR3 protein: CSASIQGASTDTQYF. DNA of the CDR3: TGCAGTGCTAGTATACAGGGGGCATCCACAGATACGCAGTATTTT.

J is TRBJ1-1 and V is TRBV28, with unresolved D. This CDR3 region has 14 residues. Germline CDR1 MDHEN, CDR2 SYDVKM. V gave up 5 bases and J gave up 5 bases, with 15 bases separating them. The CDR3 loop is CASSIRAFGTEAFF. For the CDR3, the DNA is TGTGCCAGCAGTATAAGGGCCTTTGGGACTGAAGCTTTCTTT.

The genes are TRBV7-2 and TRBJ1-6; 7 nucleotides match TRBD1. V shed 5 bases and J 10 bases; nucleotides not matched to a gene: 8. The CDR3 totals 14 residues. Germline V gene data show CDR1 as SGHTA and CDR2 as FQGNSA. CDR3: CASSLDRSRSPLHF. Here the CDR3 DNA reads TGTGCCAGCAGCCTGGACAGGTCAAGGTCACCCCTCCACTTT.

For the CDR3, the DNA is TGCAGTGCTAGAGATAGGACAGGGGTGGATTACAATGAGCAGTTCTTC. Amino acids: CSARDRTGVDYNEQFF. The rearrangement links TRBV20-1 to TRBJ2-1; 9 nucleotides line up with TRBD1. The CDR3 is made up of 16 amino acids. J was trimmed by 4 bases and V by 0 bases; bases with no gene match: 7. CDR1 DFQATT and CDR2 SNEGSKA come from the germline V gene (reference sequence).

This clonotype was recorded a few times. The chain links TRBV5-1 to TRBJ2-3; D gene unclear. Germline V gene lookup returns CDR1 SGHRS and CDR2 YFSETQ. The CDR3 length is 14 residues. Between the trimmed V and J ends, which lost 0 bases and 4 bases, there was a span of 9 bases. CDR3 region: CASSLALGSDTQYF. CDR3 nucleotide sequence: TGCGCCAGCAGCTTGGCCTTAGGGTCAGATACGCAGTATTTT.

The chain links TRBV5-1 to TRBJ2-6; TRBD1 might be the D (6 bases). CDR1 SGHRS and CDR2 YFSETQ come from the germline V gene. The CDR3 has 18 amino acids. V was clipped by 0 bases and J by 0 bases, with 13 bases between them. This chain's CDR3 is CASSLAPTGPSGANVLTF. The CDR3 DNA reads TGCGCCAGCAGCTTGGCTCCGACAGGACCCTCTGGGGCCAACGTCCTGACTTTC.

The chain has TRBV5-1 and TRBJ2-3, with D uncertain. In germline, CDR1 is SGHRS, CDR2 YFSETQ. V was pared by 0 bases and J by 0 bases, with 5 bases between. The CDR3 length is 14 residues. CDR3 amino acids: CASSLVESTDTQYF. In DNA, the CDR3 is TGCGCCAGCAGCTTGGTGGAAAGCACAGATACGCAGTATTTT.

The chain has TRBV25-1 and TRBJ2-2; 11 bases line up with TRBD2. This CDR3 contains 15 residues. Germline CDR1 is MGHDK and CDR2 is SYGVNS. V gave up 5 bases and J gave up 10 bases; unmatched junction bases: 9. This CDR3 is CASSFSTSGSEELFF. The CDR3 nucleotides are TGTGCCAGCAGTTTCTCCACTAGCGGGAGTGAGGAGCTGTTTTTT. The full variable domain, its missing parts supplied by reference TRBV25-1 and TRBJ2-2, is EADIYQTPRYLVIGTGKKITLECSQTMGHDKMYWYQQDPGMELHLIHYSYGVNSTEKGDLSSESTVSRIRTEHFPLTLESARPSHTSQYLCASSFSTSGSEELFFGEGSRLTVL.

This clonotype came up a few times. The V gene is TRBV5-1, the J gene TRBJ2-1, with 10 nucleotides matching TRBD2. V was clipped by 6 bases and J by 6 bases; unmatched bases: 9. The length of the CDR3 is 15 residues. Germline loops: CDR1 SGHRS, CDR2 YFSETQ. The CDR3 loop reads CASTEPGTSANEQFF. CDR3 sequence (DNA): TGCGCCAGCACCGAACCCGGGACTAGCGCCAATGAGCAGTTCTTC.

This clonotype was counted a few times. This rearrangement joins TRBV20-1 to TRBJ1-3; the D gene is possibly TRBD1 (6 bases). CDR1 is DFQATT and CDR2 is SNEGSKA in the germline V gene (reference sequence). The ends were cut back, 6 bases at V and 4 bases at J, with 13 bases in the middle. The CDR3 has 13 amino acids. CDR3 amino acids: CSAPARGGNTIYF. In DNA form, the CDR3 reads TGCAGTGCCCCTGCCAGGGGAGGAAACACCATATATTTT.

The chain carries TRBV20-1 and TRBJ2-7; the D gene is possibly TRBD2 (7 bases). Germline V gene sequence: CDR1 DFQATT, CDR2 SNEGSKA (reference sequence). The CDR3 consists of 14 residues. V was shortened by 1 base and J by 4 bases, with 14 bases between the two germline ends. This chain's CDR3 is CSARGGGALYEQYF. The CDR3 bases are TGCAGTGCTAGAGGTGGGGGGGCTTTGTACGAGCAGTACTTC.